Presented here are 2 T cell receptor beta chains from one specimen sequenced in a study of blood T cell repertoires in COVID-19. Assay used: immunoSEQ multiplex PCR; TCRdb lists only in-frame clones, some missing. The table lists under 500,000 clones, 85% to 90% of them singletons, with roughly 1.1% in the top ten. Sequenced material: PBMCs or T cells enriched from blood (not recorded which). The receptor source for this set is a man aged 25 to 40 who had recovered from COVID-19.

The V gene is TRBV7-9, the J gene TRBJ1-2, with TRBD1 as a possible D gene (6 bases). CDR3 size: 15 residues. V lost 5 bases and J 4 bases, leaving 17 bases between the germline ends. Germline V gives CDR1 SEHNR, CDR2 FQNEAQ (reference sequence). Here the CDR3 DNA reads TGTGCCAGCAGCCTCTCCACAGGGTTTGGCTATGGCTACACCTTC. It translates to CASSLSTGFGYGYTF.

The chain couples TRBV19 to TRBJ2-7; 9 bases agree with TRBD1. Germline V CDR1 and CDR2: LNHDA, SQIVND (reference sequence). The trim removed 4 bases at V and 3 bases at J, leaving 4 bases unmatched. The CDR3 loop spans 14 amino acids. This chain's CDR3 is CASSTDRGGYEQYF. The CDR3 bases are TGTGCCAGTAGTACGGACAGGGGAGGCTACGAGCAGTACTTC.